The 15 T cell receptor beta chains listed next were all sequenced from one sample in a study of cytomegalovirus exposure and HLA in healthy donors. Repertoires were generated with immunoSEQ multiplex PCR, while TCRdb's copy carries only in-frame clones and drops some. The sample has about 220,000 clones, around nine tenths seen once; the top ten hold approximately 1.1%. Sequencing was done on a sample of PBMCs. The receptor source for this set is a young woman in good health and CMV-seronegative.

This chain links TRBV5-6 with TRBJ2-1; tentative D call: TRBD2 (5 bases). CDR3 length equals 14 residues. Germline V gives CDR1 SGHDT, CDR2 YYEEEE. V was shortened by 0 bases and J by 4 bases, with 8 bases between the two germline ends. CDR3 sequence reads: CASSLVGDYNEQFF. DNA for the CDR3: TGTGCCAGCAGCTTGGTCGGGGATTACAATGAGCAGTTCTTC. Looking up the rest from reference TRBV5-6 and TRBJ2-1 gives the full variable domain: DAGVTQSPTHLIKTRGQQVTLRCSPKSGHDTVSWYQQALGQGPQFIFQYYEEEERQRGNFPDRFSGHQFPNYSSELNVNALLLGDSALYLCASSLVGDYNEQFFGPGTRLTVL.

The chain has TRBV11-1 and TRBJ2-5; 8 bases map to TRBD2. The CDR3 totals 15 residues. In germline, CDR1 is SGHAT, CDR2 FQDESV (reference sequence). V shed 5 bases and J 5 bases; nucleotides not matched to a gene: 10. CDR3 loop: CASSPFSGKSETQYF. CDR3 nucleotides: TGTGCCAGCAGCCCCTTTAGCGGGAAGTCGGAGACCCAGTACTTC.

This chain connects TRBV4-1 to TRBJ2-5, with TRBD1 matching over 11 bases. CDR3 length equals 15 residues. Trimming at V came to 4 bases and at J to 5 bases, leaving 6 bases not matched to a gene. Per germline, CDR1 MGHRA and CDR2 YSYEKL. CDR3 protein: CASSLRTGGGETQYF. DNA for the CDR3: TGCGCCAGCAGCCTCAGGACAGGGGGCGGGGAGACCCAGTACTTC.

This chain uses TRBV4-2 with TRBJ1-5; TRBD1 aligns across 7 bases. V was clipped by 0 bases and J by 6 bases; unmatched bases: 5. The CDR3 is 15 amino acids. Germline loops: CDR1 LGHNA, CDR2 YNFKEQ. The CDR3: CASSQDGQVGQPQHF. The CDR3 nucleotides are TGTGCCAGCAGCCAAGATGGACAGGTTGGTCAGCCCCAGCATTTT.

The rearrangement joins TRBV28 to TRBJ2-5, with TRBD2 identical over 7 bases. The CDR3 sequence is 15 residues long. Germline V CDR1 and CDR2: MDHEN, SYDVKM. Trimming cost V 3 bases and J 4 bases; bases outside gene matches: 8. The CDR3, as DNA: TGTGCCAGCAGTTTCGGGTTAGGGGAGGGAGAGACCCAGTACTTC. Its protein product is CASSFGLGEGETQYF.

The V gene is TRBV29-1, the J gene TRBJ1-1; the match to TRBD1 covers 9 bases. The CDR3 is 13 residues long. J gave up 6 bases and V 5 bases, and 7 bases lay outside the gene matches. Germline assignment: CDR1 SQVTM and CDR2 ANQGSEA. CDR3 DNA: TGCAGCGTTCCATCCGGGGACAGGGCTGAAGCTTTCTTT. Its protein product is CSVPSGDRAEAFF.

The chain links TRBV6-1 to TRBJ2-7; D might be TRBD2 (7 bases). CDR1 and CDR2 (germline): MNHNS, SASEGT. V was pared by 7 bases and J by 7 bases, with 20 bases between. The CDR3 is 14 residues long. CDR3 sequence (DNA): TGTGCCAGCACCCCGTGGGAGGGGGTAGGAGAGCAGTACTTC. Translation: CASTPWEGVGEQYF.

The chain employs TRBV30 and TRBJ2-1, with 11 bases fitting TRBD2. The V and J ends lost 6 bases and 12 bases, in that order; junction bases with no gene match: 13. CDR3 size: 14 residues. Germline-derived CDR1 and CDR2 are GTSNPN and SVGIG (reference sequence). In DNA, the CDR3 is TGTGCCTGCAGAGAACCCGGGACTAGCGGTAGGCAGTTCTTC. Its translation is CACREPGTSGRQFF.

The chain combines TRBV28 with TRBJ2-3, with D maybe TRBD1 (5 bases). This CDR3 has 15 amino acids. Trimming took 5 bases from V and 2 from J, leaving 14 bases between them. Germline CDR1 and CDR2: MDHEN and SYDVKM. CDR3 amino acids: CASSLGQGDTDTQYF. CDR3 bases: TGTGCCAGCAGTCTTGGGCAGGGCGACACAGATACGCAGTATTTT.

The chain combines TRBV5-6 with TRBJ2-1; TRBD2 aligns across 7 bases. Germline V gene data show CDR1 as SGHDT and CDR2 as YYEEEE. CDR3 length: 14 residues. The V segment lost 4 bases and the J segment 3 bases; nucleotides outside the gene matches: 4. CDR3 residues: CASSPRDYYNEQFF. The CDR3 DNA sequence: TGTGCCAGCAGCCCACGGGACTACTACAATGAGCAGTTCTTC. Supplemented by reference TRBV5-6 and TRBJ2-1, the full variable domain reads DAGVTQSPTHLIKTRGQQVTLRCSPKSGHDTVSWYQQALGQGPQFIFQYYEEEERQRGNFPDRFSGHQFPNYSSELNVNALLLGDSALYLCASSPRDYYNEQFFGPGTRLTVL.

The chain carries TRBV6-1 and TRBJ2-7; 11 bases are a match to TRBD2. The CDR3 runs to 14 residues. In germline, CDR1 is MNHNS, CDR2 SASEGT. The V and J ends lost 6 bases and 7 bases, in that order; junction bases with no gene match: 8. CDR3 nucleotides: TGTGCCAGCAGCGAACTAGCGGGAGTAGTTGAGCAGTACTTC. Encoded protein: CASSELAGVVEQYF.

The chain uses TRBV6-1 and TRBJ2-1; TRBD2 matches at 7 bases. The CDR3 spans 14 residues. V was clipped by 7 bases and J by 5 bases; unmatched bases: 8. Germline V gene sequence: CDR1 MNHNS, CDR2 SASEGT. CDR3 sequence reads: CASTTGLADNEQFF. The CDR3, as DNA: TGTGCCAGCACGACGGGGCTAGCGGACAATGAGCAGTTCTTC.

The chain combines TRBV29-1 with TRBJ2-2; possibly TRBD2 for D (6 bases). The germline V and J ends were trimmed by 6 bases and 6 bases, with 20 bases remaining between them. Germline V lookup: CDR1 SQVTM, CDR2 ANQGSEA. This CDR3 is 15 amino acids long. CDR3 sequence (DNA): TGCAGCGTGACGAATAGGGGACTTCGTGCCGGGGAGCTGTTTTTT. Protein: CSVTNRGLRAGELFF.

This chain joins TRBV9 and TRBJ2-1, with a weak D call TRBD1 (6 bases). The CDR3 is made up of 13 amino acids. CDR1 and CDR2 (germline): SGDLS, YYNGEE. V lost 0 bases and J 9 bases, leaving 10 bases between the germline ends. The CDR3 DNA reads TGTGCCAGCAGCGTAGTTGAAGGGGGTGAGCAGTTCTTC. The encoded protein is CASSVVEGGEQFF. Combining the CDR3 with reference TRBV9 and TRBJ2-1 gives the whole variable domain DSGVTQTPKHLITATGQRVTLRCSPRSGDLSVYWYQQSLDQGLQFLIQYYNGEERAKGNILERFSAQQFPDLHSELNLSSLELGDSALYFCASSVVEGGEQFFGPGTRLTVL.

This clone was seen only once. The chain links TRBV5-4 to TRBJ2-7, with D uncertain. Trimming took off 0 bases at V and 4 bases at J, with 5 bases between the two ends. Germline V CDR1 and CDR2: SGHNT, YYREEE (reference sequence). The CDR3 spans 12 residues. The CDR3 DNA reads TGTGCCAGCAGCTTGGGTCGTTACGAGCAGTACTTC. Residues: CASSLGRYEQYF.